Below, one T cell receptor (beta chain) is given with its context. The data originate from a study of OX40 agonist ivuxolimab in advanced cancers. V lost 3 bases and J lost 8; bases outside the gene matches: 7. Germline CDR1 and CDR2: MNHNS and SASEGT. The CDR3 consists of 14 residues. This table comes from immunoSEQ multiplex PCR, and its TCRdb copy is limited to in-frame clones, with some not included. The sample has over 15,000 clones; roughly 86% are singletons. Sequencing used CD4+ or CD8+ T cells sorted from blood, obtained in a trial of the OX40 agonist ivuxolimab. The receptor was isolated from an adult with an advanced solid tumor such as melanoma, head and neck, liver or kidney cancer. The chain is built from TRBV6-1 and TRBJ2-1; 7 nucleotides agree with TRBD2. The CDR3 nucleotides are TGTGCCAGCAGTGATGGGGGGGGATGGGATGAGCAGTTCTTC. This encodes CASSDGGGWDEQFF.